Included here is one T cell receptor beta chain sequence, with context. What antigen it recognizes has not been identified. Within one base of it there is no much larger clone, and no base qualities were kept. The sample belongs to a study of blood T cell repertoires in COVID-19 (dated by TCRdb to 2018 to 2020). About the investigation overall: The collaborator samples originated in the United States, Italy and Spain and spanned the acute and convalescent phases of COVID-19. The prospective study material was composed of cDNA or gDNA derived from T cells, B-cell-depleted T cells, or PBMCs. Deeply sampled blood TCRbeta repertoires from subjects exposed to, actively infected with, or recovered from COVID-19 were included in the dataset. The repertoires were released in a freely available public database meant as a resource for research on the immune response to SARS-CoV-2. The samples were drawn from two sources: the first 160 participants of the ongoing ImmuneRACE study, and over 1,000 subjects contributed by 6 global collaborators. Sample metadata almost always included a de-identified subject ID, COVID-19 status, age in years and sex. Where HLA class I and class II types were available, the types were taken from metadata supplied by the sample provider, not from assay-based typing.

Trimming removed 4 bases from V and 6 bases from J; the gene matches leave 10 bases unexplained. The CDR3 sequence holds 15 residues, the cysteine and phenylalanine included. Only CDR3 DNA is held: 45 bases, read in frame from base 1. As encoded in the germline V gene, CDR1 is SGHRS while CDR2 is YFSETQ. Samples from volunteer blood donors who had recovered from COVID-19 were contributed by a second Seattle source. The collaborating institutions used their own protocols to collect whole blood in K2EDTA tubes. For TCRbeta analysis, collaborator samples were shipped as frozen whole blood, as isolated PBMCs, or as DNA extracted from either sample type. The paper's findings and limits, for the study overall: Clinical and demographic metadata were provided uncurated, with the amount varying by source and participant.

TCRbeta CDR3 regions were amplified from genomic DNA using the immunoSEQ Assay, a bias-controlled multiplex PCR. Per the source publication's procedure: The number of nucleated cells in each sample was estimated from the amplification of reference gene primers within the assay. Sequence reads were collapsed and filtered to measure the absolute abundance of every unique TCRbeta CDR3 rearrangement. For each sample, productive Simpson clonality was calculated as the square root of Simpson's diversity index across productive rearrangements. TCRdb limited this immuneACCESS table to in-frame rearrangements with V and J called. A share of clones is missing; checked studies link under half to unresolved V genes, and the rest is unexplained. That table gives V, J and clone size, and the DNA gave D and trimming. A total of about 280,000 clones appear in this sample, 80% to 90% of them only once. The ten top clones hold around a tenth of the sample.

The sequence is built from TRBV5-1 and TRBJ1-1; 9 bases in between match TRBD1. The receptor's source is a woman aged 50 to 65 who had recovered from COVID-19. Input material: peripheral blood. The CDR3 has the sequence CASSIKQGANSEAFF. The DNA is as follows: TGCGCCAGCAGCATCAAACAGGGGGCGAATTCTGAAGCTTTCTTT.